The 28 T cell receptor beta chains reported below all come from one sample, sequenced in a study of cytomegalovirus exposure and HLA in healthy donors. A multiplex PCR was run with 60 Vbeta primers and 13 Jbeta primers. Produced via immunoSEQ multiplex PCR; TCRdb's table is partial and in-frame only. Of some 130,000 clones detected, approximately 80% appear once; the ten largest clones hold 2% to 2.5%. The sequenced sample consisted of PBMCs. The receptors here all came from a man aged 25 to 45 in good health and CMV-seronegative.

V is TRBV4-2 and J is TRBJ2-1; 11 bases match TRBD2. Germline assignment: CDR1 LGHNA and CDR2 YNFKEQ. The CDR3 spans 17 residues. The V segment lost 0 bases and the J segment 1 base; nucleotides outside the gene matches: 2. CDR3 nucleotides: TGTGCCAGCAGCCAAGAGGGACTAGCGGAATCCTACAATGAGCAGTTCTTC. This translates into CASSQEGLAESYNEQFF.

The CDR3 DNA is TGTGCCAGTAGTATCGCGACTAGCGGGAGTCAAGAGACCCAGTACTTC. Its protein is CASSIATSGSQETQYF. The chain carries TRBV19 and TRBJ2-5; 12 bases are shared with TRBD2. The trim removed 3 bases at V and 2 bases at J, leaving 4 bases unmatched. The CDR3 spans 16 residues. The germline gives CDR1 LNHDA, CDR2 SQIVND (reference sequence).

The V gene is TRBV19, the J gene TRBJ1-2; TRBD1 matches 9 bases. Per the germline V gene, CDR1 is LNHDA and CDR2 is SQIVND (reference sequence). The CDR3 contains 19 residues. V was clipped by 7 bases and J by 0 bases; unmatched bases: 18. CDR3: CASTLRRGGTGRANYGYTF. In DNA, the CDR3 is TGTGCCAGTACCCTCCGAAGGGGGGGGACAGGGAGAGCTAACTATGGCTACACCTTC.

The chain recombines TRBV5-5 with TRBJ2-2, with 8 bases lining up with TRBD2. The V segment lost 1 base and the J segment 5 bases; nucleotides outside the gene matches: 4. The CDR3 is 15 amino acids. The germline V gene has CDR1 SGHKS and CDR2 YYEKEE (reference sequence). In DNA, the CDR3 is TGTGCCAGCAGCTTGTTCGGGAGGGTTACCGGGGAGCTGTTTTTT. This codes for CASSLFGRVTGELFF.

The rearrangement uses TRBV30 and TRBJ2-7; D is ambiguous. CDR3 length equals 12 residues. Germline loops: CDR1 GTSNPN, CDR2 SVGIG (reference sequence). Trimming cost V 2 bases and J 0 bases, with 5 bases left between them. CDR3 DNA sequence: TGTGCCTGGAGTCTAAGCTCCTACGAGCAGTACTTC. Encoded protein: CAWSLSSYEQYF.

The genes are TRBV6-6 and TRBJ2-3; 7 bases line up with TRBD2. This CDR3 is 16 amino acids long. The germline CDR1 and CDR2 sequences are MNHNY and SVGAGI (reference sequence). V shed 2 bases and J 3 bases; nucleotides not matched to a gene: 8. The DNA of the CDR3 is TGTGCCAGCAGTTACGTAGCGGGTTGGAGGACAGATACGCAGTATTTT. Its protein product is CASSYVAGWRTDTQYF.

Note on this clone: The junction and the germline gene differ at one end; a read error may be behind it. Within the sample, other DNA sequences also encode this same CDR3. J is TRBJ2-1 and V is TRBV7-9; 12 bases are a match to TRBD2. Per germline, CDR1 SEHNR and CDR2 FQNEAQ (reference sequence). The CDR3 totals 15 residues. CDR3: CASSSGLAGYNEQFF. The CDR3 DNA is TGTGCCAGCAGCTCCGGACTAGCGGGGTACAATGAACAGTTCTTC. Looking up the rest from reference TRBV7-9 and TRBJ2-1 gives the full variable domain: DTGVSQNPRHKITKRGQNVTFRCDPISEHNRLYWYRQTLGQGPEFLTYFQNEAQLEKSRLLSDRFSAERPKGSFSTLEIQRTEQGDSAMYLCASSSGLAGYNEQFFGPGTRLTVL.

The V gene is TRBV9, the J gene TRBJ1-1, with 7 bases fitting TRBD1. V gave up 4 bases and J gave up 2 bases; unmatched junction bases: 11. The germline CDR1 and CDR2 sequences are SGDLS and YYNGEE. This CDR3 is 16 amino acids long. The CDR3 here is CASSLSRDSSNTEAFF. CDR3 DNA sequence: TGTGCCAGCAGCCTGTCCCGGGACAGTTCCAACACTGAAGCTTTCTTT. The entire variable domain, with the rest obtained from reference TRBV9 and TRBJ1-1, is as follows: DSGVTQTPKHLITATGQRVTLRCSPRSGDLSVYWYQQSLDQGLQFLIQYYNGEERAKGNILERFSAQQFPDLHSELNLSSLELGDSALYFCASSLSRDSSNTEAFFGQGTRLTVV.

The J gene is TRBJ2-2, the V gene TRBV6-1; TRBD1 might be the D (6 bases). This CDR3 region has 16 residues. V was shortened by 4 bases and J by 4 bases, with 16 bases between the two germline ends. CDR1 MNHNS and CDR2 SASEGT come from the germline V gene. DNA for the CDR3: TGTGCCAGCAGTGTAAATCCGGGACACATCACCGGGGAGCTGTTTTTT. Its protein product is CASSVNPGHITGELFF.

This rearrangement joins TRBV9 to TRBJ1-2, with 7 positions matching TRBD1. V lost 6 bases to trimming and J lost 2 bases; unmatched junction nucleotides: 10. This CDR3 contains 15 residues. Germline V gives CDR1 SGDLS, CDR2 YYNGEE. In nucleotides, the CDR3 is TGTGCCAGCAACCCAACAGGGGTTTGGAACTATGGCTACACCTTC. Residues: CASNPTGVWNYGYTF.

V gene TRBV6-5 combines with J gene TRBJ2-7; 9 bases line up with TRBD1. With V trimmed by 5 bases and J by 6 bases, 5 bases remained unmatched. The V gene's germline CDR1 is MNHEY and CDR2 SVGAGI. The CDR3 consists of 13 residues. The CDR3 reads CASSEGDRVEQYF. In DNA, the CDR3 is TGTGCCAGCAGTGAAGGGGACAGGGTCGAGCAGTACTTC.

The CDR3 DNA reads TGTGCCAGCAGCGGACTCCGGCCGGGAGACACCGGGGAGCTGTTTTTT. Its translation is CASSGLRPGDTGELFF. The chain joins TRBV7-9 to TRBJ2-2, with D possibly TRBD2 on 6 matching bases. V lost 5 bases and J lost 3, with 16 bases in between. The germline CDR1 and CDR2 sequences are SEHNR and FQNEAQ (reference sequence). CDR3 length equals 16 residues.

This clone was observed a few times. The chain uses TRBV18 and TRBJ1-5, with 7 bases fitting TRBD1. CDR1 and CDR2 (germline): KGHSH, LQKENI. The V gene end was trimmed by 4 bases and the J gene end by 5 bases; junction bases not matched to a gene: 8. CDR3 length: 15 residues. The CDR3 sequence is CASSLTTGMDQPQHF. As DNA, the CDR3 is TGTGCCAGCTCACTAACGACAGGGATGGATCAGCCCCAGCATTTT. Looking up the rest from reference TRBV18 and TRBJ1-5 gives the full variable domain: NAGVMQNPRHLVRRRGQEARLRCSPMKGHSHVYWYRQLPEEGLKFMVYLQKENIIDESGMPKERFSAEFPKEGPSILRIQQVVRGDSAAYFCASSLTTGMDQPQHFGDGTRLSIL.

The CDR3 nucleotides read TGTGCCAGTAGTAAAACAGCCTACGAGCAGTACTTC. This translates into CASSKTAYEQYF. The chain links TRBV19 to TRBJ2-7; no firm D call. V dropped 4 bases and J dropped 2 bases, with 6 bases sitting between them. Germline CDR1 reads LNHDA; CDR2 reads SQIVND (reference sequence). There are 12 residues in the CDR3.

The chain combines TRBV6-5 with TRBJ2-7, with 9 bases that match TRBD2. The V gene end was trimmed by 4 bases and the J gene end by 4 bases; junction bases not matched to a gene: 8. The CDR3 has 15 amino acids. CDR1 is MNHEY, CDR2 SVGAGI, per germline. The CDR3: CASSSLVREGYEQYF. CDR3 DNA sequence: TGTGCCAGCAGTTCCCTTGTGCGGGAGGGGTACGAGCAGTACTTC.

The rearrangement joins TRBV5-6 to TRBJ1-2, with D uncertain. The CDR3 runs to 15 residues. V shed 3 bases and J shed 0 bases, with 12 bases lying between them. Germline V gene lookup returns CDR1 SGHDT and CDR2 YYEEEE. The CDR3 is CASSSALGANYGYTF. The CDR3 coding sequence is TGTGCCAGCAGCTCAGCCCTGGGAGCTAACTATGGCTACACCTTC.

The rearrangement uses TRBV29-1 and TRBJ2-1; unclear D gene. In germline, CDR1 is SQVTM, CDR2 ANQGSEA. V lost 3 bases to trimming and J lost 7 bases, with 16 bases between them. CDR3 size: 14 residues. The CDR3 sequence: CSVDRWRSTNEQFF. The CDR3 DNA sequence: TGCAGCGTTGATAGGTGGCGGTCTACAAATGAGCAGTTCTTC.

This clone came up once. The rearrangement links TRBV19 to TRBJ1-5; D unclear. There are 13 residues in the CDR3. Between the trimmed V and J ends, which lost 5 bases and 6 bases, there was a span of 11 bases. CDR1 is LNHDA and CDR2 is SQIVND in the germline V gene (reference sequence). CDR3 sequence: CASSSVGSQPQHF. CDR3 sequence (DNA): TGTGCCAGTAGTTCTGTTGGGAGTCAGCCCCAGCATTTT.

The chain employs TRBV11-2 and TRBJ2-1, with 13 bases that match TRBD2. Germline V gene sequence: CDR1 SGHAT, CDR2 FQNNGV. The junction had 6 bases not matched to a gene; V was cut back by 1 base and J by 9 bases. This CDR3 region has 16 residues. The CDR3 DNA reads TGTGCCAGCAGCTTAGCCGGGACTAGCGGGATAGGTGAGCAGTTCTTC. It is translated as CASSLAGTSGIGEQFF.

This clone was seen a single time. The V and J genes are TRBV27 and TRBJ1-2; 12 bases line up with TRBD1. The V and J ends lost 3 bases and 4 bases, in that order; junction bases with no gene match: 18. This CDR3 contains 20 residues. CDR1 and CDR2 from the germline V gene are MNHEY and SMNVEV (reference sequence). CDR3 nucleotides: TGTGCCAGCAGTTTTAGATACACCGGGACAGGGGGCCCAGGGGCCTATGGCTACACCTTC. Protein sequence: CASSFRYTGTGGPGAYGYTF.

The chain is built from TRBV2 and TRBJ2-3, with 13 bases aligning to TRBD2. Germline V gene sequence: CDR1 SNHLY, CDR2 FYNNEI. V lost 2 bases and J lost 7; bases outside the gene matches: 6. The CDR3 covers 16 residues. DNA for the CDR3: TGTGCCAGCAGTGAATTCTGGACTAGCGGGAGTAATACGCAGTATTTT. It translates to CASSEFWTSGSNTQYF. The complete variable domain, with remaining parts taken from reference TRBV2 and TRBJ2-3, reads EPEVTQTPSHQVTQMGQEVILRCVPISNHLYFYWYRQILGQKVEFLVSFYNNEISEKSEIFDDQFSVERPDGSNFTLKIRSTKLEDSAMYFCASSEFWTSGSNTQYFGPGTRLTVL.

CDR3 residues: CASTSEAGGRETQYF. CDR3 coding DNA: TGTGCCAGCACCTCCGAGGCGGGAGGGCGAGAGACCCAGTACTTC. This rearrangement joins TRBV9 to TRBJ2-5, with 9 bases aligning to TRBD2. In germline, CDR1 is SGDLS, CDR2 YYNGEE. The CDR3 covers 15 residues. Unmatched junction bases numbered 10, after V lost 6 bases and J lost 4 bases.

The chain combines TRBV11-2 with TRBJ1-2; TRBD1 is a possible D gene (5 bases). Germline loops: CDR1 SGHAT, CDR2 FQNNGV. The V end lost 5 bases, the J end lost 6 bases, and 13 bases lay between the germline ends. This CDR3 comprises 13 residues. The CDR3 loop reads CASSLLEGHGYTF. In nucleotides, the CDR3 is TGTGCCAGCAGCCTTTTGGAGGGGCATGGCTACACCTTC.

J is TRBJ2-7 and V is TRBV7-3; tentatively, D is TRBD1 (6 bases). The V end lost 0 bases, the J end lost 6 bases, and 12 bases lay between the germline ends. Germline CDR1 SGHTA, CDR2 FQGTGA. The CDR3 spans 14 residues. The CDR3 here is CASSLTAGTSEQYF. DNA of the CDR3: TGTGCCAGCAGCTTAACGGCAGGGACAAGCGAGCAGTACTTC.

The chain recombines TRBV19 with TRBJ2-1; 8 bases fit TRBD2. The CDR3 sequence is 17 residues long. The germline V gene encodes CDR1 LNHDA and CDR2 SQIVND (reference sequence). Trimming removed 6 bases from V and 6 bases from J; junction bases left unmatched: 16. The CDR3 bases are TGTGCCAGTAGCCCCCATAGAGCGGGAGTTCTGATCAATGAGCAGTTCTTC. Residues: CASSPHRAGVLINEQFF.

The chain recombines TRBV5-1 with TRBJ1-3; TRBD1 matches at 7 bases. The CDR3 length is 15 residues. CDR1 is SGHRS and CDR2 is YFSETQ in the germline V gene. With 2 bases clipped from V and 1 base from J, the junction kept 3 bases outside the gene matches. CDR3 residues: CASSFTGESGNTIYF. The CDR3 DNA reads TGCGCCAGCAGCTTCACAGGGGAATCTGGAAACACCATATATTTT.

The V gene is TRBV7-3, the J gene TRBJ1-1; possibly TRBD1 for D (5 bases). In germline, CDR1 is SGHTA, CDR2 FQGTGA. V shed 4 bases and J shed 0 bases, with 6 bases lying between them. The CDR3 covers 13 residues. CDR3 residues: CASSSTVNTEAFF. The CDR3 DNA is TGTGCCAGCAGCTCGACAGTGAACACTGAAGCTTTCTTT.

The chain links TRBV4-2 to TRBJ2-1, with 9 positions matching TRBD1. Germline V gene lookup returns CDR1 LGHNA and CDR2 YNFKEQ. The ends lost 6 bases at V and 7 bases at J; junction bases unmatched: 10. The CDR3 is 15 residues long. The CDR3 sequence is CASRPRGTGINEQFF. CDR3 sequence (DNA): TGTGCCAGCAGGCCAAGAGGGACAGGGATTAATGAGCAGTTCTTC.